This record concerns one T cell receptor (beta chain) sequence. The sample contains more than one DNA sequence encoding this CDR3. The data derive from a study of blood T cell repertoires in COVID-19. Study details: From the United States, Italy and Spain came samples of acute and convalescent COVID-19. Sample material is recorded as cDNA or gDNA derived from T cells, B-cell-depleted T cells, or PBMCs.

Original handling: By means of reference gene primer amplification, nucleated cell counts were estimated. Assay used: immunoSEQ multiplex PCR; TCRdb lists only in-frame clones, some missing. V and J calls and clone size are copied from that table; D and trimming were computed from the DNA. The sample carries under 150,000 clones, around 80% recorded once. Source material: peripheral blood. The sequence came from a man older than 75 with active or convalescent COVID-19.

The CDR3 bases are TGTGCCAGCTCACCCCAGGGTCTGAACACTGAAGCTTTCTTT. Protein: CASSPQGLNTEAFF. The chain recombines TRBV18 with TRBJ1-1, with D tentatively TRBD1 (5 bases). Per the germline V gene, CDR1 is KGHSH and CDR2 is LQKENI. The CDR3 runs 14 residues. Trimming took off 3 bases at V and 0 bases at J, with 8 bases between the two ends.